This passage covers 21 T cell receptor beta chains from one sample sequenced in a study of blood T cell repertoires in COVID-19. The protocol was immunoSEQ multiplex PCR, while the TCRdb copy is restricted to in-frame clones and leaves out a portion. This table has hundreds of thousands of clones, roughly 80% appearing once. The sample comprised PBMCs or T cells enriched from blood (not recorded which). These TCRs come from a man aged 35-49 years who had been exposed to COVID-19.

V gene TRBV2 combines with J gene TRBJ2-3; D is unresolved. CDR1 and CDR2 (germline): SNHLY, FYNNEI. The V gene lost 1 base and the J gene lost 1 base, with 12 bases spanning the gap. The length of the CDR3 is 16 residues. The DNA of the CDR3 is TGTGCCAGCAGTGAAGGGCTGCTCTTTGGCACAGATACGCAGTATTTT. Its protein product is CASSEGLLFGTDTQYF. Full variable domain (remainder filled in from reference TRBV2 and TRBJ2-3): EPEVTQTPSHQVTQMGQEVILRCVPISNHLYFYWYRQILGQKVEFLVSFYNNEISEKSEIFDDQFSVERPDGSNFTLKIRSTKLEDSAMYFCASSEGLLFGTDTQYFGPGTRLTVL.

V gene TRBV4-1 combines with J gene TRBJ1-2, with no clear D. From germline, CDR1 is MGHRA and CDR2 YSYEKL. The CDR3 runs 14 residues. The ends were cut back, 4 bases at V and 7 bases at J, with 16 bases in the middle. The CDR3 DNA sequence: TGCGCCAGCAGCCCCACGGGGATGAATCGTGGCTACACCTTC. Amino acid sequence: CASSPTGMNRGYTF.

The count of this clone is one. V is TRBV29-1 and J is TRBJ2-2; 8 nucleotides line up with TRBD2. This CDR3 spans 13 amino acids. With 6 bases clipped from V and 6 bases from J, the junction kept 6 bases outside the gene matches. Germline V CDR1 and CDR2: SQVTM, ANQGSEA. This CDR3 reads CSVHGGLAGELFF. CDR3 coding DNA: TGCAGCGTCCATGGGGGACTAGCCGGGGAGCTGTTTTTT.

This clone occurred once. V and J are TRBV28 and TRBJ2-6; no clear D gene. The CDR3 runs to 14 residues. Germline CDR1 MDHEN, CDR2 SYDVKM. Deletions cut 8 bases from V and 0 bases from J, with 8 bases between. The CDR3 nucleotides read TGTGCCAGCGCAGCGCTCTCTGGGGCCAACGTCCTGACTTTC. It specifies CASAALSGANVLTF. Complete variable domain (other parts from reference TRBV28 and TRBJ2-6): DVKVTQSSRYLVKRTGEKVFLECVQDMDHENMFWYRQDPGLGLRLIYFSYDVKMKEKGDIPEGYSVSREKKERFSLILESASTNQTSMYLCASAALSGANVLTFGAGSRLTVL.

The CDR3 protein is CASSQDLVRVNTIYF. The CDR3 nucleotides are TGTGCCAGCAGCCAAGATTTGGTCAGGGTGAACACCATATATTTT. The rearrangement uses TRBV3-1 (or the pseudogene TRBV3-2) and TRBJ1-3; tentative D call: TRBD1 (5 bases). CDR3 length: 15 amino acids. CDR1 is LGHDT and CDR2 is YNNKEL in the germline V gene (reference sequence). V lost 0 bases to trimming and J lost 7 bases, with 13 bases between them.

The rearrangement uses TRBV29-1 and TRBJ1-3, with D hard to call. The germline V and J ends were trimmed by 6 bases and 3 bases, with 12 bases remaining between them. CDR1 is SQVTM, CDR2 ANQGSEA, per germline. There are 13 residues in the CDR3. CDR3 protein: CSVELRDGNTIYF. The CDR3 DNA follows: TGCAGCGTCGAACTGAGGGATGGAAACACCATATATTTT.

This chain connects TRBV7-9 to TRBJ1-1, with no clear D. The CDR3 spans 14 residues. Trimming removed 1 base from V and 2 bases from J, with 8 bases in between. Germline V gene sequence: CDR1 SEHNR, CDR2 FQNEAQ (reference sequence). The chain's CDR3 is CASSLVPTNTEAFF. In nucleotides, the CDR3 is TGTGCCAGCAGCTTAGTGCCAACAAACACTGAAGCTTTCTTT.

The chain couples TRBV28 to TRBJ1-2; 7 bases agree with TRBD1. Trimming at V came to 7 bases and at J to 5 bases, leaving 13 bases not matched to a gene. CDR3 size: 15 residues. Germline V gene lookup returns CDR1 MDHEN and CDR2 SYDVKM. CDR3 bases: TGTGCCAGCACCCTGACAGGGATTGGGCCTTATGGCTACACCTTC. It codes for CASTLTGIGPYGYTF.

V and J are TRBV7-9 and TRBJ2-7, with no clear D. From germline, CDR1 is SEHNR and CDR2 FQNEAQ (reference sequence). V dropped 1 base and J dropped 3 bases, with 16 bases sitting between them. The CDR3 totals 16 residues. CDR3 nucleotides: TGTGCCAGCAGCTTAGTTCGGCAATCGAGGCTCTACGAGCAGTACTTC. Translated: CASSLVRQSRLYEQYF.

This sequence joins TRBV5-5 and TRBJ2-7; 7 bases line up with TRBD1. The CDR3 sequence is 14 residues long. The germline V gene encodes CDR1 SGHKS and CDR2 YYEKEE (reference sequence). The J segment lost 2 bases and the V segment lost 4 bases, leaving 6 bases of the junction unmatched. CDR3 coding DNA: TGTGCCAGCAGCCCACGACAGGGTGCCTACGAGCAGTACTTC. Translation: CASSPRQGAYEQYF.

The CDR3 region is CAITAEGWPTEQFF. CDR3 in DNA: TGTGCCATAACAGCAGAGGGTTGGCCCACTGAGCAGTTCTTC. This sequence joins TRBV10-3 and TRBJ2-1; a possible D gene is TRBD2 (5 bases). Trimming removed 9 bases at V and 9 bases at J, with 21 bases between. The CDR3 contains 14 residues. The V gene's germline CDR1 is ENHRY and CDR2 SYGVKD.

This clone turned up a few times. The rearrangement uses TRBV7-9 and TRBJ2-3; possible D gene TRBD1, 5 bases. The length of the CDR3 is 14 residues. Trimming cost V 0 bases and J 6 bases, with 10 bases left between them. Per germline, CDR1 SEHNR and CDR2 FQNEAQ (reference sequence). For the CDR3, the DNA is TGTGCCAGCAGCTTAGCGGGGCGAGCTGATACGCAGTATTTT. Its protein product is CASSLAGRADTQYF. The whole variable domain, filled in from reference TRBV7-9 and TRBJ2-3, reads DTGVSQNPRHKITKRGQNVTFRCDPISEHNRLYWYRQTLGQGPEFLTYFQNEAQLEKSRLLSDRFSAERPKGSFSTLEIQRTEQGDSAMYLCASSLAGRADTQYFGPGTRLTVL.

DNA of the CDR3: TGTGCCAGCAGCTTACGGATACTAGCGGGAGCTGAGCAGTTCTTC. Amino acid sequence: CASSLRILAGAEQFF. The genes are TRBV11-2 and TRBJ2-1; 11 bases match TRBD2. The CDR3 has 15 amino acids. Trimming at V came to 2 bases and at J to 9 bases, leaving 6 bases not matched to a gene. Germline-derived CDR1 and CDR2 are SGHAT and FQNNGV.

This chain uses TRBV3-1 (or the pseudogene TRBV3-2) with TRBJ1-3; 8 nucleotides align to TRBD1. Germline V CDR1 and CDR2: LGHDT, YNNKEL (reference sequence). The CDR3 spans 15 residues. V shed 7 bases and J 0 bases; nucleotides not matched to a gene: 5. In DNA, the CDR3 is TGTGCCAGCACCCCAGGGGGCTTCTCTGGAAACACCATATATTTT. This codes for CASTPGGFSGNTIYF.

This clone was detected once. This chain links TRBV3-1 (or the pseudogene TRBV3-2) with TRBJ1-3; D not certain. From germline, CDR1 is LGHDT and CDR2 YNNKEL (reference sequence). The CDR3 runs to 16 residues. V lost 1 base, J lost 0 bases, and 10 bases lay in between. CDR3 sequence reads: CASSQGLAASGNTIYF. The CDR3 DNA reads TGTGCCAGCAGCCAAGGACTTGCGGCCTCTGGAAACACCATATATTTT.

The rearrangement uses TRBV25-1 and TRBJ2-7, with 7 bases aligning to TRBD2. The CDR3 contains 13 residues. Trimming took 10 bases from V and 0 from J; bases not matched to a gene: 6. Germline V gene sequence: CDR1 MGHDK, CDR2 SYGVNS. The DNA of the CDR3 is TGTGCCATCCAAGGGACTACCTCCTACGAGCAGTACTTC. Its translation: CAIQGTTSYEQYF.

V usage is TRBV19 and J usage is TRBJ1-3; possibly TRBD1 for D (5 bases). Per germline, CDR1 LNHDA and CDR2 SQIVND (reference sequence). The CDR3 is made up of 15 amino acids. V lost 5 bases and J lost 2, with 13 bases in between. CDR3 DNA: TGTGCCAGTAGTCGGGGCGGGGTAACTGGAAACACCATATATTTT. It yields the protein CASSRGGVTGNTIYF.

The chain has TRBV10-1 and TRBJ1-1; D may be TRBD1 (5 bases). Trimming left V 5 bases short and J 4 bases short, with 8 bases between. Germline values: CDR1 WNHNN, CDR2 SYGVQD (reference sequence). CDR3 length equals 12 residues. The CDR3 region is CASSPGSTEAFF. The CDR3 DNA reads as TGCGCCAGCAGTCCAGGGTCCACTGAAGCTTTCTTT.

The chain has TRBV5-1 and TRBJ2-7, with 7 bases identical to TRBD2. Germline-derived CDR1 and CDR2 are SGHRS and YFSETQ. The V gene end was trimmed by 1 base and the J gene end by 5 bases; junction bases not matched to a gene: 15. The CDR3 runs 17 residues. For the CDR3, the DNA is TGCGCCAGCAGCTTGCATAGTCGCGTGGGGAGGGTCGACGAGCAGTACTTC. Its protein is CASSLHSRVGRVDEQYF. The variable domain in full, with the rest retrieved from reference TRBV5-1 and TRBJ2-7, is KAGVTQTPRYLIKTRGQQVTLSCSPISGHRSVSWYQQTPGQGLQFLFEYFSETQRNKGNFPGRFSGRQFSNSRSEMNVSTLELGDSALYLCASSLHSRVGRVDEQYFGPGTRLTVT.

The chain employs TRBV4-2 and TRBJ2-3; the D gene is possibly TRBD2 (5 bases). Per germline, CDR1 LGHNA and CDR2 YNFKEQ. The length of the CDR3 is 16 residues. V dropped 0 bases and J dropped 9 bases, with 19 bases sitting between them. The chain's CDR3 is CASSQESFQGRGTQYF. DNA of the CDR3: TGTGCCAGCAGCCAAGAGAGCTTCCAAGGCCGCGGGACGCAGTATTTT.

In DNA form, the CDR3 reads TGTGCCAGCACTAACAACAGGGGGCTATGGGATGAGCAGTTCTTC. Residues: CASTNNRGLWDEQFF. V gene TRBV27 combines with J gene TRBJ2-1; 9 nucleotides line up with TRBD1. The CDR3 consists of 15 residues. From germline, CDR1 is MNHEY and CDR2 SMNVEV (reference sequence). Trimming took 7 bases from V and 8 from J; bases not matched to a gene: 12.